This passage covers 29 T cell receptor beta chains from one sample sequenced in a study of immune evolution from preneoplasia to lung adenocarcinoma. Generated by immunoSEQ multiplex PCR, the TCRdb table keeps only in-frame clones and is missing some. Here the sample spans around 11,000 clones, about four fifths being singletons. Material: FFPE minimally invasive lung adenocarcinoma tissue. The receptors were gathered from a person between 65 and 80 years old with lung adenocarcinoma.

This rearrangement joins TRBV2 to TRBJ2-7, with 8 bases that match TRBD1. Germline V gene lookup returns CDR1 SNHLY and CDR2 FYNNEI. Trimming removed 7 bases from V and 3 bases from J; junction bases left unmatched: 8. The CDR3 consists of 14 residues. CDR3 sequence (DNA): TGTGCCAGCACCAACACAGGGGGGAGCTACGAGCAGTACTTC. Translating it yields CASTNTGGSYEQYF.

The V and J genes are TRBV6-5 and TRBJ2-5, with 9 bases identical to TRBD2. CDR3 length equals 14 residues. CDR1 is MNHEY and CDR2 is SVGAGI in the germline V gene. V lost 5 bases and J lost 5; bases outside the gene matches: 6. The CDR3, as DNA: TGTGCCAGCAGTGATAGCGGGAGAGGGGAGACCCAGTACTTC. Translating it yields CASSDSGRGETQYF.

The chain employs TRBV7-9 and TRBJ1-1; D gene unclear. From germline, CDR1 is SEHNR and CDR2 FQNEAQ (reference sequence). Trimming cost V 2 bases and J 5 bases, with 12 bases left between them. This CDR3 is built from 14 residues. CDR3 loop: CASSLLRGRTEAFF. In nucleotides, the CDR3 is TGTGCCAGCAGCTTACTACGAGGGAGGACTGAAGCTTTCTTT.

The chain employs TRBV28 and TRBJ1-3; D gene uncertain. Germline V gene data show CDR1 as MDHEN and CDR2 as SYDVKM. The V end lost 4 bases, the J end lost 7 bases, and 8 bases lay between the germline ends. CDR3 length equals 12 residues. The CDR3 is CASSYRPNTIYF. DNA for the CDR3: TGTGCCAGCAGTTACCGTCCCAACACCATATATTTT. Complete variable domain (other parts from reference TRBV28 and TRBJ1-3): DVKVTQSSRYLVKRTGEKVFLECVQDMDHENMFWYRQDPGLGLRLIYFSYDVKMKEKGDIPEGYSVSREKKERFSLILESASTNQTSMYLCASSYRPNTIYFGEGSWLTVV.

V and J are TRBV9 and TRBJ2-3; TRBD2 matches at 14 bases. Germline V gene sequence: CDR1 SGDLS, CDR2 YYNGEE. V was clipped by 2 bases and J by 4 bases; unmatched bases: 12. The CDR3 runs to 19 residues. The chain's CDR3 is CASSVSPGLAGVRADTQYF. The CDR3 bases are TGTGCCAGCAGCGTCTCCCCGGGACTAGCGGGAGTTCGGGCAGATACGCAGTATTTT.

This clone was recorded once. CDR3 residues: CASSAYRGNYEQYF. In DNA, the CDR3 is TGTGCCAGCAGTGCCTACAGGGGGAACTACGAGCAGTACTTC. The chain recombines TRBV27 with TRBJ2-7; 8 nucleotides agree with TRBD1. The CDR3 has 14 amino acids. Trimming at V came to 5 bases and at J to 3 bases, leaving 6 bases not matched to a gene. CDR1 is MNHEY and CDR2 is SMNVEV in the germline V gene (reference sequence).

The gene calls are TRBV14 and TRBJ2-5; 10 bases match TRBD2. Germline loops: CDR1 SGHDN, CDR2 FVKESK. V gave up 4 bases and J gave up 2 bases; unmatched junction bases: 10. The CDR3 runs to 17 residues. CDR3 in DNA: TGTGCCAGCAGCCGACTAGCGGGTGTTGGGGGACAAGAGACCCAGTACTTC. It encodes CASSRLAGVGGQETQYF.

The chain links TRBV30 to TRBJ1-2, with D hard to call. CDR3 length: 11 amino acids. V dropped 0 bases and J dropped 8 bases, with 7 bases sitting between them. Germline V gene data show CDR1 as GTSNPN and CDR2 as SVGIG (reference sequence). The CDR3 coding sequence is TGTGCCTGGAGTGTGACCCCCGGCTACACCTTC. It translates to CAWSVTPGYTF.

This sequence joins TRBV7-9 and TRBJ1-1; the D is unclear. Germline CDR1 is SEHNR and CDR2 is FQNEAQ (reference sequence). The germline V and J ends were trimmed by 8 bases and 0 bases, with 10 bases remaining between them. CDR3 length: 13 residues. The chain's CDR3 is CASFDGMNTEAFF. CDR3 DNA sequence: TGTGCCAGCTTTGACGGTATGAACACTGAAGCTTTCTTT. Drawing the rest from reference TRBV7-9 and TRBJ1-1, the complete variable domain is DTGVSQNPRHKITKRGQNVTFRCDPISEHNRLYWYRQTLGQGPEFLTYFQNEAQLEKSRLLSDRFSAERPKGSFSTLEIQRTEQGDSAMYLCASFDGMNTEAFFGQGTRLTVV.

This chain uses TRBV5-4 with TRBJ1-1; the match to TRBD1 covers 7 bases. Germline V CDR1 and CDR2: SGHNT, YYREEE (reference sequence). The V gene end was trimmed by 2 bases and the J gene end by 6 bases; junction bases not matched to a gene: 7. This CDR3 has 14 amino acids. The CDR3 region has the DNA TGTGCCAGCAGCTTAAACAGGGGAGTCGCTGAAGCTTTCTTT. This gives the protein CASSLNRGVAEAFF.

V usage is TRBV6-5 and J usage is TRBJ2-3; 13 nucleotides align to TRBD2. The CDR3 runs to 15 residues. J gave up 1 base and V 8 bases, and 3 bases lay outside the gene matches. Per germline, CDR1 MNHEY and CDR2 SVGAGI. CDR3 bases: TGTGCCAGCGGTACTAGCGGGGGGGGCACAGATACGCAGTATTTT. Translating gives CASGTSGGGTDTQYF.

This chain joins TRBV27 and TRBJ1-2, with D possibly TRBD1 on 6 matching bases. V lost 6 bases to trimming and J lost 4 bases, with 15 bases between them. CDR3 length equals 14 residues. The germline V gene encodes CDR1 MNHEY and CDR2 SMNVEV (reference sequence). CDR3 amino acids: CASRPRGGVYGYTF. The CDR3 DNA reads TGTGCCAGCAGGCCGCGTGGGGGCGTCTATGGCTACACCTTC.

The chain recombines TRBV30 with TRBJ1-6; D is unclear. The germline V gene has CDR1 GTSNPN and CDR2 SVGIG (reference sequence). The CDR3 has 12 amino acids. V was trimmed by 0 bases and J by 8 bases, leaving 5 bases between them. CDR3 amino acids: CAWSVPHSPLHF. CDR3 bases: TGTGCCTGGAGTGTCCCTCATTCACCCCTCCACTTT.

CDR3 residues: CASSRAGLAGATGELFF. DNA of the CDR3: TGTGCCAGCAGCAGAGCGGGACTAGCGGGAGCCACCGGGGAGCTGTTTTTT. The J gene is TRBJ2-2, the V gene TRBV11-3, with 14 bases aligning to TRBD2. Per germline, CDR1 SGHNT and CDR2 YENEEA. V lost 5 bases to trimming and J lost 4 bases; unmatched junction nucleotides: 6. The length of the CDR3 is 17 residues.

J is TRBJ2-1 and V is TRBV7-8; 9 bases align to TRBD2. V lost 3 bases to trimming and J lost 5 bases; unmatched junction nucleotides: 2. This CDR3 spans 14 amino acids. CDR1 SGHVS and CDR2 FQNEAQ come from the germline V gene. CDR3 sequence (DNA): TGTGCCAGCAGCTTGCGGGAGGGCCACAATGAGCAGTTCTTC. Amino acids: CASSLREGHNEQFF.

This sequence joins TRBV6-1 and TRBJ1-2, with D maybe TRBD1 (6 bases). CDR1 is MNHNS, CDR2 SASEGT, per germline. CDR3 size: 12 residues. Trimming pared 8 bases from V and 6 bases from J, leaving 13 bases between. The chain's CDR3 is CASGDRRNGYTF. The CDR3 coding sequence is TGTGCCAGCGGCGACAGGCGCAATGGCTACACCTTC.

V and J are TRBV7-3 and TRBJ1-3; D may be TRBD1 (6 bases). Germline V gives CDR1 SGHTA, CDR2 FQGTGA. V was clipped by 5 bases and J by 3 bases, with 8 bases between them. CDR3 size: 13 residues. The CDR3 here is CASSTTGGNTIYF. In DNA form, the CDR3 reads TGTGCCAGCAGCACGACAGGTGGAAACACCATATATTTT.

The chain employs TRBV7-3 and TRBJ2-5; D unclear. This CDR3 is 16 amino acids long. The germline V gene has CDR1 SGHTA and CDR2 FQGTGA. V dropped 5 bases and J dropped 1 base, with 17 bases sitting between them. The CDR3 sequence: CASSRLGRNPQETQYF. For the CDR3, the DNA is TGTGCCAGCAGCCGCCTTGGACGGAACCCCCAAGAGACCCAGTACTTC.

The rearrangement links TRBV10-1 to TRBJ2-7, with TRBD1 matching 7 bases. The CDR3 contains 15 residues. J lost 3 bases, V lost 2 bases, and 7 bases had no gene match. In germline, CDR1 is WNHNN, CDR2 SYGVQD (reference sequence). The CDR3 bases are TGCGCCAGCAGTGAGGGATTAGGGGGCGGCTACGAGCAGTACTTC. This gives the protein CASSEGLGGGYEQYF.

This sequence joins TRBV7-8 and TRBJ2-1; 9 nucleotides match TRBD2. Germline CDR1 and CDR2: SGHVS and FQNEAQ. J lost 7 bases, V lost 8 bases, and 6 bases had no gene match. The CDR3 contains 13 residues. The CDR3 sequence: CASGGRAENEQFF. CDR3 bases: TGTGCCAGCGGCGGGAGGGCGGAGAATGAGCAGTTCTTC.

This clone was counted only a few times. CDR3 sequence (DNA): TGTGCCAGCAGCCCCCGTGAGGGGGCTGAAAAACTGTTTTTT. This gives the protein CASSPREGAEKLFF. The J gene is TRBJ1-4, the V gene TRBV7-8, with 7 bases lining up with TRBD1. The germline gives CDR1 SGHVS, CDR2 FQNEAQ. This CDR3 region has 14 residues. The junction had 7 bases not matched to a gene; V was cut back by 5 bases and J by 7 bases.

The DNA of the CDR3 is TGTGCCAGCAGCTCCGGGACAAGAGGAACGCCTCAGCCCCAGCATTTT. It yields the protein CASSSGTRGTPQPQHF. The rearrangement links TRBV5-5 to TRBJ1-5, with TRBD1 as a possible D gene (6 bases). Germline values: CDR1 SGHKS, CDR2 YYEKEE (reference sequence). The germline V and J ends were trimmed by 3 bases and 6 bases, with 19 bases remaining between them. The CDR3 totals 16 residues.

This chain joins TRBV10-2 and TRBJ2-7, with D tentatively TRBD2 (6 bases). CDR1 is WSHSY and CDR2 is SAAADI in the germline V gene. V was shortened by 10 bases and J by 5 bases, with 12 bases between the two germline ends. The CDR3 loop spans 11 amino acids. CDR3 region: CATNGGNEQYF. DNA for the CDR3: TGCGCCACAAATGGGGGGAACGAGCAGTACTTC.

The V and J genes are TRBV7-8 and TRBJ2-6; TRBD1 aligns across 11 bases. Germline CDR1 SGHVS, CDR2 FQNEAQ. The ends lost 4 bases at V and 4 bases at J; junction bases unmatched: 3. This CDR3 contains 16 residues. This chain's CDR3 is CASSSGQGAGANVLTF. In DNA, the CDR3 is TGTGCCAGCAGCTCAGGACAGGGGGCGGGGGCCAACGTCCTGACTTTC. Combining the CDR3 with reference TRBV7-8 and TRBJ2-6 gives the whole variable domain GAGVSQSPRYKVAKRGQDVALRCDPISGHVSLFWYQQALGQGPEFLTYFQNEAQLDKSGLPSDRFFAERPEGSVSTLKIQRTQQEDSAVYLCASSSGQGAGANVLTFGAGSRLTVL.

The chain uses TRBV19 and TRBJ1-1; TRBD1 matches 8 bases. CDR1 is LNHDA and CDR2 is SQIVND in the germline V gene (reference sequence). V was pared by 3 bases and J by 5 bases, with 11 bases of the junction left unmatched. This CDR3 region has 16 residues. The CDR3 reads CASSIGQGWDETEAFF. CDR3 DNA sequence: TGTGCCAGTAGTATCGGACAGGGATGGGATGAAACTGAAGCTTTCTTT.

V gene TRBV6-4 combines with J gene TRBJ2-1; TRBD1 matches 7 bases. CDR1 is MRHNA, CDR2 SNTAGT, per germline. The V and J ends lost 5 bases and 6 bases, in that order; junction bases with no gene match: 7. The CDR3 extends over 14 amino acids. Written as DNA, the CDR3 is TGTGCCAGCAGTCCCAGGTGGGACAGCAATGAGCAGTTCTTC. It codes for CASSPRWDSNEQFF.

By its share, this clone is medium-sized (0.01 to 0.1%). This chain joins TRBV6-5 and TRBJ2-2, with TRBD1 matching over 8 bases. The CDR3 is 15 residues long. CDR1 is MNHEY, CDR2 SVGAGI, per germline. J lost 9 bases, V lost 3 bases, and 9 bases had no gene match. CDR3 bases: TGTGCCAGCAGTTATTGGACAGGGAGTAGACGGGAGCTGTTTTTT. It yields the protein CASSYWTGSRRELFF.

The rearrangement links TRBV15 to TRBJ1-5; D unresolved. The V end was cut by 0 bases, the J end by 0 bases, with 6 bases between. The CDR3 has 15 amino acids. Germline loops: CDR1 LNHNV, CDR2 YYDKDF (reference sequence). This CDR3 reads CATSRDRTSNQPQHF. The CDR3 nucleotides are TGTGCCACCAGCAGAGATAGAACTAGCAATCAGCCCCAGCATTTT.

The CDR3 is CAISLVDTGELFF. CDR3 nucleotides: TGTGCCATCAGTCTAGTAGACACCGGGGAGCTGTTTTTT. This rearrangement joins TRBV10-3 to TRBJ2-2, with D uncertain. The CDR3 sequence is 13 residues long. The V end lost 5 bases, the J end lost 3 bases, and 7 bases lay between the germline ends. Germline CDR1 reads ENHRY; CDR2 reads SYGVKD.